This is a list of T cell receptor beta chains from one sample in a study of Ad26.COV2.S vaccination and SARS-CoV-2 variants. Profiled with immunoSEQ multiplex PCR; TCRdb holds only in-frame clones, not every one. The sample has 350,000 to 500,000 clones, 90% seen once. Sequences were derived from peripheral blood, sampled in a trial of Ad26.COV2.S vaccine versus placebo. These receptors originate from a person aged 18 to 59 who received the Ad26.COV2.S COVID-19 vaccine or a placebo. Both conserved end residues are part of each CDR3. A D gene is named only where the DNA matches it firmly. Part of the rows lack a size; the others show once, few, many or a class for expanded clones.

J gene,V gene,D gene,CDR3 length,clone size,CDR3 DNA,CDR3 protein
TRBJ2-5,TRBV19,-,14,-,TGTGCCAGTAACAAGACGCCTCAGGGGGAGACCCAGTACTTC,CASNKTPQGETQYF
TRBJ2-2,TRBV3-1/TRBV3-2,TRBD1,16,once,TGTGCCAGCAGCCAATCCCAGGACAGGGGACACGGGGAGCTGTTTTTT,CASSQSQDRGHGELFF
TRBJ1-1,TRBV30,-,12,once,TGTGCCTGGAGCGCAGGGAGGACTGAAGCTTTCTTT,CAWSAGRTEAFF
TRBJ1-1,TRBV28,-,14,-,TGTGCCAGCAGTTTCAACTTAGCTGGCCTTGAAGCTTTCTTT,CASSFNLAGLEAFF
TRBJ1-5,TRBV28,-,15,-,TGTGCCAGCACCCCAGCCCGGGTCTTGGGTCAGCCCCAGCATTTT,CASTPARVLGQPQHF
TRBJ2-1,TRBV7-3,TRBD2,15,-,TGTGCCAGCAGCTTAGGGCTAGCGGGAAGGAATGAGCAGTTCTTC,CASSLGLAGRNEQFF
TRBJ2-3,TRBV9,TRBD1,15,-,TGTGCCAGCAGCGTAGAGGGACAGTTCACAGATACGCAGTATTTT,CASSVEGQFTDTQYF
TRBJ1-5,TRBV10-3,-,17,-,TGTGCCATCAGTGAGTCATGGGCCCCAGGTCCCAATCAGCCCCAGCATTTT,CAISESWAPGPNQPQHF
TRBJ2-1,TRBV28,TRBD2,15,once,TGTGCCAGCAGCCAGCGGGGGACATCCTACAATGAGCAGTTCTTC,CASSQRGTSYNEQFF
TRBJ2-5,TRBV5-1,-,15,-,TGCGCCAGCAGCTTGGCCGTAGGGCTTATAGAGACCCAGTACTTC,CASSLAVGLIETQYF
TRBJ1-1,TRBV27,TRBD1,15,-,TGTGCCAGCAGTCCGGGACAGGGCGGCGGCACTGAAGCTTTCTTT,CASSPGQGGGTEAFF
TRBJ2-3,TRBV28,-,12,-,TGTGCCAGCAACAGCCCCACAGATACGCAGTATTTT,CASNSPTDTQYF
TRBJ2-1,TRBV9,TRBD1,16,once,TGTGCCAGCAGCGCCAGACAGGGGGCGTTCGACAATGAGCAGTTCTTC,CASSARQGAFDNEQFF
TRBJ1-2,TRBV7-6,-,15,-,TGTGCCAGCAGCTTAGGCGGCTCTGGGGGGGGTGGCTACACCTTC,CASSLGGSGGGGYTF
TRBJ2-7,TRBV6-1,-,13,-,TGTGCCAGCAGTGAGGGGAGTAGCTACGAGCAGTACTTC,CASSEGSSYEQYF
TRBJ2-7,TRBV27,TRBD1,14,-,TGTGCCAGCCGGGGACAGGGGTTATCCTACGAGCAGTACTTC,CASRGQGLSYEQYF
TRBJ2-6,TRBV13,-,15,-,TGTGCCAGCAGCTTAACGGAGACTGGGGCCAACGTCCTGACTTTC,CASSLTETGANVLTF
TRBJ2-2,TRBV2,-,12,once,TGTGCCAGCAGTGACCACACCGGGGAGCTGTTTTTT,CASSDHTGELFF
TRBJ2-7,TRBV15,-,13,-,TGTGCCACCAGCAGACAGCCGACCTACGAGCAGTACTTC,CATSRQPTYEQYF
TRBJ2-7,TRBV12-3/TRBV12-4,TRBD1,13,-,TGTGCCAGCAGTTTAGGGACAGGGCGCCTTCAGTACTTC,CASSLGTGRLQYF
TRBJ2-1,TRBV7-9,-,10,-,TGTGCCAGCAGTGGCTATGAGCAGTTCTTC,CASSGYEQFF
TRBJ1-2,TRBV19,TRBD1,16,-,TGTGCCAGTAGTCGCCTCTCCGGACAGGGCGGGTTGGGCTACACCTTC,CASSRLSGQGGLGYTF
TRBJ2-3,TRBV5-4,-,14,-,TGTGCCAGCAGCTTCCGGACAGGCACAGATACGCAGTATTTT,CASSFRTGTDTQYF